The clone carrying this T cell receptor (beta chain) was detected only a few times. The antigen is unknown. This sample is drawn from a study of response to subunit inactivated influenza vaccine. Study-wide results and caveats: Each seasonal influenza vaccination recruits few new T cells, the authors suggested.

TCRdb processed the RT-PCR reads anew with MiXCR; each CDR3 protein has one entry. The table records more than 700,000 distinct CDR3 sequences, approximately 22% of them present only once. The CDR3 runs 14 residues. Germline V lookup: CDR1 DFQATT, CDR2 SNEGSKA (reference sequence). Unmatched junction bases numbered 5, after V lost 5 bases and J lost 5 bases. The chain employs TRBV20-1 and TRBJ2-3; 12 bases align to TRBD2. This sample comprised PBMCs from blood, obtained 4 to 6 days after vaccination. This clonotype was sampled from a man aged 45 to 65 who received an inactivated influenza vaccine. The CDR3 DNA follows: TGCAGTGCTCTAGCGGGAGGGCCCAAAGATACGCAGTATTTT. Translating it yields CSALAGGPKDTQYF.